These 4 T cell receptor beta chains came from one sample sequenced in a study of vaccination effects on CD4 cells after COVID-19. Sequencing followed a ViraFEST assay step that expanded antigen-specific CD4+ T cells with viral peptide pools. Culturing for roughly 9 days preceded CD4+ T cell isolation. Everyone in the study got two shots of either the BNT162b2 or mRNA-1273 vaccine. Their cognate antigens are unknown. This table comes from immunoSEQ multiplex PCR, and its TCRdb copy is limited to in-frame clones, with some not included. The table records tens of thousands of clones, roughly 79% of them present only once. The starting material was CD4+ T cells from PBMCs cultured with SARS-CoV-2 spike peptides, obtained after COVID-19 vaccination. These receptors originate from a human donor who received a COVID-19 vaccine. Some clones in this sample may be carry-over from other donors' samples.

V is TRBV9 and J is TRBJ1-1, with D uncertain. The CDR3 consists of 14 residues. V lost 4 bases and J lost 0, with 10 bases in between. The germline gives CDR1 SGDLS, CDR2 YYNGEE. The CDR3 nucleotides read TGTGCCAGCAGCCCTAGCTCGCTGAACACTGAAGCTTTCTTT. Translation: CASSPSSLNTEAFF.

The J gene is TRBJ2-7, the V gene TRBV6-1, with D perhaps assigned TRBD1 or TRBD2 (7 bases each). Looked up from germline, CDR1 is MNHNS and CDR2 is SASEGT. The V end lost 3 bases, the J end lost 9 bases, and 24 bases lay between the germline ends. This CDR3 region has 16 residues. In DNA form, the CDR3 reads TGTGCCAGCAGTGAGGGGGGGTATAGGACAGGAAGCTGGCAGTACGTC. Protein product: CASSEGGYRTGSWQYV.

The chain couples TRBV7-8 to TRBJ2-5, with D maybe TRBD2 (7 bases). The germline gives CDR1 SGHVS, CDR2 FQNEAQ. Trimming pared 2 bases from V and 5 bases from J, leaving 15 bases between. This CDR3 region has 15 residues. CDR3 loop: CASSLQEGGRETQYF. DNA for the CDR3: TGTGCCAGCAGCTTACAGGAGGGGGGGCGGGAGACCCAGTACTTC. The full variable domain, rest sourced from reference TRBV7-8 and TRBJ2-5, is GAGVSQSPRYKVAKRGQDVALRCDPISGHVSLFWYQQALGQGPEFLTYFQNEAQLDKSGLPSDRFFAERPEGSVSTLKIQRTQQEDSAVYLCASSLQEGGRETQYFGPGTRLLVL.

V is TRBV5-1 and J is TRBJ1-1, with TRBD1 matching 8 bases. This CDR3 comprises 16 residues. Looked up from germline, CDR1 is SGHRS and CDR2 is YFSETQ. V shed 3 bases and J 3 bases; nucleotides not matched to a gene: 10. The CDR3 is CASSSTGAFRDTEAFF. The CDR3 nucleotides are TGCGCCAGCAGCTCGACAGGGGCTTTTAGGGACACTGAAGCTTTCTTT.